These 9 T cell receptor beta chains were all obtained from the same sample, sequenced in a study of blood T cell repertoires in COVID-19. This table comes from immunoSEQ multiplex PCR, and its TCRdb copy is limited to in-frame clones, with some not included. The profile shows 150,000 to 200,000 clones, approximately 88% of them singletons. The sample was PBMCs or T cells enriched from blood (not recorded which). Every receptor here comes from a woman between 18 and 30 years old who had recovered from COVID-19.

The chain couples TRBV18 to TRBJ2-3; D unresolved. Trimming took 6 bases from V and 2 from J, leaving 18 bases between them. Germline V gives CDR1 KGHSH, CDR2 LQKENI. The CDR3 consists of 16 residues. CDR3 in DNA: TGTGCCAGCTCCCCCCAGTCTAGAGGCCTCACAGATACGCAGTATTTT. This gives the protein CASSPQSRGLTDTQYF.

The gene calls are TRBV28 and TRBJ1-6; TRBD1 agrees at 9 bases. Trimming removed 3 bases from V and 3 bases from J; junction bases left unmatched: 6. CDR3 size: 17 residues. Germline CDR1 and CDR2: MDHEN and SYDVKM. The CDR3 loop reads CASSFNRGPGYNSPLHF. The CDR3 DNA reads as TGTGCCAGCAGTTTCAACAGGGGGCCCGGCTATAATTCACCCCTCCACTTT.

The rearrangement uses TRBV7-6 and TRBJ2-1; 9 bases are shared with TRBD2. This CDR3 is 16 amino acids long. CDR1 SGHVS and CDR2 FNYEAQ come from the germline V gene. V lost 1 base and J lost 7; bases outside the gene matches: 8. Here the CDR3 DNA reads TGTGCCAGCAGCTTAGGACGCGGGGGGGGACGTAATGAGCAGTTCTTC. Encoded protein: CASSLGRGGGRNEQFF.

V and J are TRBV28 and TRBJ1-2; 7 bases are a match to TRBD1. There are 17 residues in the CDR3. Germline V gene lookup returns CDR1 MDHEN and CDR2 SYDVKM. V was clipped by 4 bases and J by 0 bases; unmatched bases: 11. The CDR3 DNA is TGTGCCAGCAGTTCACCGGCCCGGACAGGAGCTAACTATGGCTACACCTTC. Translation gives CASSSPARTGANYGYTF.

This chain connects TRBV28 to TRBJ2-3; TRBD1 agrees at 9 bases. V lost 5 bases and J lost 2; bases outside the gene matches: 8. The germline CDR1 and CDR2 sequences are MDHEN and SYDVKM. The CDR3 is 16 amino acids. The DNA for the CDR3 is TGTGCCAGCAGTCAGGGACAGGGCAGGACCACAGATACGCAGTATTTT. Translating it yields CASSQGQGRTTDTQYF.

The V gene is TRBV19, the J gene TRBJ1-1; 8 bases align to TRBD1. V was clipped by 6 bases and J by 5 bases; unmatched bases: 5. The CDR3 consists of 13 residues. Germline V gene sequence: CDR1 LNHDA, CDR2 SQIVND (reference sequence). This chain's CDR3 is CASRGGTGTEAFF. CDR3 DNA sequence: TGTGCCAGTAGGGGGGGGACAGGAACTGAAGCTTTCTTT.

The rearrangement links TRBV24-1 to TRBJ2-3, with a possible D match to TRBD2 (7 bases). CDR1 and CDR2 from the germline V gene are KGHDR and SFDVKD. CDR3 size: 15 residues. V lost 5 bases to trimming and J lost 3 bases, with 14 bases between them. The CDR3 sequence is CATSGPGGRTDTQYF. The DNA of the CDR3 is TGTGCCACCAGTGGCCCCGGGGGGCGGACAGATACGCAGTATTTT.

The V call is TRBV19, the J call TRBJ1-2; D may be TRBD1 (6 bases). Deletions cut 3 bases from V and 4 bases from J, with 12 bases between. This CDR3 has 14 residues. Germline values: CDR1 LNHDA, CDR2 SQIVND (reference sequence). This CDR3 reads CASSMGGTSYGYTF. The CDR3 bases are TGTGCCAGTAGTATGGGTGGGACATCCTATGGCTACACCTTC.

V usage is TRBV28 and J usage is TRBJ1-5; D is perhaps TRBD1 (5 bases). The CDR3 length is 18 residues. Trimming pared 3 bases from V and 2 bases from J, leaving 20 bases between. Germline V gene lookup returns CDR1 MDHEN and CDR2 SYDVKM. CDR3 loop: CASSFFDRKTWGNQPQHF. The CDR3 DNA follows: TGTGCCAGCAGTTTTTTCGACAGAAAAACTTGGGGCAATCAGCCCCAGCATTTT.